A single sample is the source of the 14 T cell receptor beta chains below, sequenced in a study of cytomegalovirus exposure and HLA in healthy donors. The PCR made use of 60 Vbeta and 13 Jbeta primers. Clones were sequenced by immunoSEQ multiplex PCR, and TCRdb holds only the in-frame ones, with some missing. The sample contains over 150,000 clones, approximately 88% of which appear only once. The specimen sequenced was PBMCs. Receptors originate from a woman in her 30s in good health and CMV-seronegative.

This clone appeared once. The chain links TRBV10-1 to TRBJ1-1; 7 positions match TRBD1. The CDR3 has 15 amino acids. After removal of 0 bases from V and 4 bases from J, the junction contained 5 bases not matched to a gene. Germline CDR1 is WNHNN and CDR2 is SYGVQD (reference sequence). The DNA for the CDR3 is TGCGCCAGCAGTGAGTCGAGACAGGGTATCACTGAAGCTTTCTTT. Amino acids: CASSESRQGITEAFF.

The genes are TRBV6-5 and TRBJ2-5; 13 bases align to TRBD2. The CDR3 sequence is 15 residues long. The germline CDR1 and CDR2 sequences are MNHEY and SVGAGI. J was trimmed by 3 bases and V by 2 bases; bases with no gene match: 0. CDR3 amino acids: CASSYGTSGEETQYF. As DNA, the CDR3 is TGTGCCAGCAGTTACGGGACTAGCGGGGAAGAGACCCAGTACTTC.

The rearrangement uses TRBV29-1 and TRBJ1-2; no reliable D call. The CDR3 runs to 15 residues. The V and J ends lost 6 bases and 3 bases respectively, with 20 bases between them. The V gene's germline CDR1 is SQVTM and CDR2 ANQGSEA. The DNA of the CDR3 is TGCAGCGTGGTTCACAGAGGGAATCCCCACTATGGCTACACCTTC. Residues: CSVVHRGNPHYGYTF.

V is TRBV28 and J is TRBJ2-1, with D possibly matching TRBD1 (7 bases). CDR3 size: 15 residues. Trimming took 10 bases from V and 1 from J, leaving 17 bases between them. Germline V CDR1 and CDR2: MDHEN, SYDVKM. CDR3 region: CAIAQGGWSYNEQFF. DNA for the CDR3: TGTGCCATCGCTCAGGGGGGATGGTCCTACAATGAGCAGTTCTTC.

CDR3 residues: CASTTLAGNYGYTF. The CDR3, as DNA: TGTGCCAGCACTACCCTTGCAGGGAACTATGGCTACACCTTC. The V gene is TRBV21-1, the J gene TRBJ1-2; the table assigns TRBD1, which was not confirmed against the DNA. TRBV21-1 is reported as a pseudogene. CDR3 length equals 14 residues.

The chain couples TRBV5-1 to TRBJ2-1; 11 bases line up with TRBD2. This CDR3 comprises 15 residues. The V gene end was trimmed by 2 bases and the J gene end by 6 bases; junction bases not matched to a gene: 4. The germline V gene encodes CDR1 SGHRS and CDR2 YFSETQ. The CDR3, as DNA: TGCGCCAGCAGCTTCGGACTAGCGGGCGCCAATGAGCAGTTCTTC. This translates into CASSFGLAGANEQFF.

This chain connects TRBV18 to TRBJ1-1; D is perhaps TRBD1 (5 bases). CDR1 is KGHSH, CDR2 LQKENI, per germline. Trimming cost V 6 bases and J 2 bases, with 13 bases left between them. The CDR3 sequence is 14 residues long. The CDR3, as DNA: TGTGCCAGCTCGTCTATGGGGGGAAACACTGAAGCTTTCTTT. Translating gives CASSSMGGNTEAFF.

This clone was found a few times. CDR3 in DNA: TGCGCCAGCAGAGTCACTCCGAACACTGAAGCTTTCTTT. It codes for CASRVTPNTEAFF. The chain carries TRBV5-1 and TRBJ1-1; D is unresolved. Germline V lookup: CDR1 SGHRS, CDR2 YFSETQ. The CDR3 loop spans 13 amino acids. Trimming stripped 5 bases from V and 1 base from J, with 9 bases between. Together with reference TRBV5-1 and TRBJ1-1, the CDR3 gives the full variable domain: KAGVTQTPRYLIKTRGQQVTLSCSPISGHRSVSWYQQTPGQGLQFLFEYFSETQRNKGNFPGRFSGRQFSNSRSEMNVSTLELGDSALYLCASRVTPNTEAFFGQGTRLTVV.

The chain links TRBV5-8 to TRBJ1-5; D remains ambiguous. CDR1 and CDR2 (germline): SGHTS, YDEGEE. CDR3 length: 12 amino acids. V gave up 4 bases and J gave up 4 bases, with 6 bases separating them. CDR3 protein: CASSQANQPQHF. The CDR3 nucleotides are TGTGCCAGCAGCCAAGCTAATCAGCCCCAGCATTTT. The full variable domain, completed using reference TRBV5-8 and TRBJ1-5, is EAGVTQSPTHLIKTRGQQATLRCSPISGHTSVYWYQQALGLGLQFLLWYDEGEERNRGNFPPRFSGRQFPNYSSELNVNALELEDSALYLCASSQANQPQHFGDGTRLSIL.

The chain joins TRBV6-5 to TRBJ2-2; 11 nucleotides line up with TRBD2. CDR3 length: 16 amino acids. V lost 1 base, J lost 9 bases, and 7 bases stayed unmatched. Germline CDR1 is MNHEY and CDR2 is SVGAGI. The CDR3 nucleotides are TGTGCCAGCAGTTACTGGATAGCGGGAGGGCCGAGGGAGCTGTTTTTT. Protein sequence: CASSYWIAGGPRELFF.

This clone was picked up one time. V usage is TRBV29-1 and J usage is TRBJ2-5, with TRBD2 matching over 7 bases. The CDR3 has 13 residues. Per the germline V gene, CDR1 is SQVTM and CDR2 is ANQGSEA. V lost 5 bases and J lost 4; bases outside the gene matches: 7. CDR3 loop: CSVQPGGGETQYF. The CDR3 nucleotides are TGCAGCGTTCAACCGGGGGGAGGAGAGACCCAGTACTTC.

This clone occurred once. The V gene is TRBV5-5, the J gene TRBJ2-7, with a weak D call TRBD2 (6 bases). V lost 5 bases to trimming and J lost 5 bases, with 20 bases between them. This CDR3 has 15 residues. Germline CDR1 is SGHKS and CDR2 is YYEKEE (reference sequence). CDR3 sequence reads: CASRQRLVVGDEQYF. CDR3 in DNA: TGTGCCAGCAGACAGAGACTAGTTGTCGGCGACGAGCAGTACTTC.

This rearrangement joins TRBV10-3 to TRBJ1-1; weak D call: TRBD1 (5 bases). The CDR3 loop spans 12 amino acids. V was pared by 8 bases and J by 8 bases, with 15 bases between. Germline V gene sequence: CDR1 ENHRY, CDR2 SYGVKD. CDR3 DNA: TGTGCCATCGGGGGACTCTCGGGGGAAGCTTTCTTT. It translates to CAIGGLSGEAFF.

The rearrangement links TRBV27 to TRBJ2-1, with 10 bases identical to TRBD2. This CDR3 region has 17 residues. With 6 bases clipped from V and 5 bases from J, the junction kept 13 bases outside the gene matches. Germline V CDR1 and CDR2: MNHEY, SMNVEV (reference sequence). The CDR3 DNA is TGTGCCAGCAGACCCGAAGTTAGCGGGAGGTTAGACAATGAGCAGTTCTTC. Translation: CASRPEVSGRLDNEQFF.